The present T cell receptor (beta chain) was sequenced within a study of shared clonotypes between healthy human individuals. The study's findings and limits: Sequencing depth was a factor that was expected to affect clonotype sharing among donors. Few donors limited the genetic and exposure-history diversity represented.

Replicate PCRs were loaded with approximately 300 ng DNA from unsorted PBMC, some 30,000 T cell genomes. The table came from immunoSEQ multiplex PCR; TCRdb's copy has only in-frame clones and leaves some out. This sample has hundreds of thousands of clones; roughly 79% occur once, and the top ten carry 12%. About 100 million PBMCs were counted before genomic DNA extraction. A word on this clone: Its target is not known.

The CDR3 is made up of 15 amino acids. Germline CDR1 is MNHNY and CDR2 is SVGAGI (reference sequence). Germline trimming cut 10 bases from V and 6 bases from J; bases unmatched to any gene: 11. V is TRBV6-6 and J is TRBJ2-2, with 10 bases fitting TRBD1. Specimen: PBMCs. The clonotype was recovered from a woman in her 40s in good health. Some clones in this sample may be carry-over from other donors' samples. For the CDR3, the DNA is TGTGCCACCGTGGCCGGGACAGGGGTTTCCGGGGAGCTGTTTTTT. It yields the protein CATVAGTGVSGELFF.